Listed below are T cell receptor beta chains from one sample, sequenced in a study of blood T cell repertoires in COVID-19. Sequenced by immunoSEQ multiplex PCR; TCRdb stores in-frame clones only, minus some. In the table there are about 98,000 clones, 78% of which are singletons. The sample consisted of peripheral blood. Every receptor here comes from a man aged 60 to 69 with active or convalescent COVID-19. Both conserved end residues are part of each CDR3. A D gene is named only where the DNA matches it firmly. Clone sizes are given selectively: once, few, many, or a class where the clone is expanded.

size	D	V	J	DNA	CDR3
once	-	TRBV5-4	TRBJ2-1	TGTGCCAGCAGCTTGGGGGGAGGCTACAATGAGCAGTTCTTC	CASSLGGGYNEQFF
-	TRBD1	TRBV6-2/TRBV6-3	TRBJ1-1	TGTGCCAGCAGTTACGACAGGGGGCATACTGAAGCTTTCTTT	CASSYDRGHTEAFF
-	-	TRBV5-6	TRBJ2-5	TGTGCCAGCAGCTTGGCCGGCAGGCAAGAGACCCAGTACTTC	CASSLAGRQETQYF
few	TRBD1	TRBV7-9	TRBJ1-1	TGTGCCAGCAGCTTAGACAGGGGGATGAAGAACACTGAAGCTTTCTTT	CASSLDRGMKNTEAFF
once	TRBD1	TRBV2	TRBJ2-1	TGTGCCAGCACCACCGGGACAGGGGACTACAATGAGCAGTTCTTC	CASTTGTGDYNEQFF
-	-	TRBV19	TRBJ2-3	TGTGCCAGCGCAGGGATTAGCACAGATACGCAGTATTTT	CASAGISTDTQYF
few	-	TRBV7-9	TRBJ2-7	TGTGCCAGCAGCTTTTGGGCGTACGAGCAGTACTTC	CASSFWAYEQYF
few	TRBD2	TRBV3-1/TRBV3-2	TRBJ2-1	TGTGCCAGCAGCCAAGGACTAGCGGGAGGGGGCAATCTGTTCTTC	CASSQGLAGGGNLFF
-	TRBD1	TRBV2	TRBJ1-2	TGTGCCAGCACCTACGGCGGGACAGCGAGGGGTGGCTACACCTTC	CASTYGGTARGGYTF
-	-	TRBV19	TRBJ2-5	TGTGCCAGTAGTTGGGCTGCTCAAGAGACCCAGTACTTC	CASSWAAQETQYF
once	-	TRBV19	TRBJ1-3	TGTGCCAGTGGGAGCGGGGTCTCTGGAAACACCATATATTTT	CASGSGVSGNTIYF
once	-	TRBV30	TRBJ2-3	TGTGCCTTAGGACAGAACACAGATACGCAGTATTTT	CALGQNTDTQYF
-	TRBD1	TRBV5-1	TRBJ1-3	TGCGCCAGCAGTCAGGGACAGGGATTTGCTTCTGGAAACACCATATATTTT	CASSQGQGFASGNTIYF
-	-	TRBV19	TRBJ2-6	TGTGCCAGTAGTACAGGGCTCCTTGTTACGGGGGCCAACGTCCTGACTTTC	CASSTGLLVTGANVLTF
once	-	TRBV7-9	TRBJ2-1	TGTGCCAGCAGCGCCACTAGGAGCTCCTACAATGAGCAGTTCTTC	CASSATRSSYNEQFF
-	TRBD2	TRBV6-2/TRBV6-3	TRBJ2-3	TGTGCCAGCAGTGTAGGACTAGCGGGAGCGTGGGCAGATACGCAGTATTTT	CASSVGLAGAWADTQYF
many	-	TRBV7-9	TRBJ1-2	TGTGCCAGCAGCTCCCTAACAGGGACCTATGGCTACACCTTC	CASSSLTGTYGYTF
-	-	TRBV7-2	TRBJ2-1	TGTGCCAGCGGCGGGACCCGGGTGAGCTCCTACAATGAGCAGTTCTTC	CASGGTRVSSYNEQFF
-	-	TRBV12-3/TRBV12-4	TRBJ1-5	TGTGCCAGCAGCCGCGACCGGGACTCGCGACGGCATTTT	CASSRDRDSRRHF
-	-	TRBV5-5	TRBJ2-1	TGTGCCAGCAGCCCCGGGGTCAATGAGCAGTTCTTC	CASSPGVNEQFF
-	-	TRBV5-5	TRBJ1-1	TGTGCCAGCAGCTTACATGGAGGCGGGGCTGAAGCTTTCTTT	CASSLHGGGAEAFF
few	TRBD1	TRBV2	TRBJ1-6	TGTGCCAGCAGGGTTAGCCGGGACAGGGTTTCACCCCTCCACTTT	CASRVSRDRVSPLHF
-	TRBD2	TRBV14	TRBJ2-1	TGTGCCAGCAGCCAAGGGTTGGCTAGCGGGATCTACCATGAGCAGTTCTTC	CASSQGLASGIYHEQFF
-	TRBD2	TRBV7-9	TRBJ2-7	TGTGCCAGCAGCCCGACTAGCGGGTACGAGCAGTACTTC	CASSPTSGYEQYF
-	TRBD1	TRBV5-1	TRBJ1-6	TGCGCCAGCAGCTTGGAAGGGGACAGCAGGTCACCCCTCCACTTT	CASSLEGDSRSPLHF
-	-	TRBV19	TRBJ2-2	TGTGCCAGTAGTATCCCAGCCGCAGCAGGAAGTACCGGGGAGCTGTTTTTT	CASSIPAAAGSTGELFF
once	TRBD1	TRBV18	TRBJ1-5	TGTGCCAGCTCACCAGACAGGGGCGCACACAATCAGCCCCAGCATTTT	CASSPDRGAHNQPQHF
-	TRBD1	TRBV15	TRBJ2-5	TGTGCCACCAGCAGAGATCGAGGACAGGGTCGTGAGACCCAGTACTTC	CATSRDRGQGRETQYF
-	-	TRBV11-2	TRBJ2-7	TGTGCCAGCAGCCCTCGGCGATCTGAGGAGGGGGCACACGAGCAGTACTTC	CASSPRRSEEGAHEQYF
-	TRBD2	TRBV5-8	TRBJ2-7	TGTGCCAGCAGCTTACCCCCGGCTAGCGGCCAATACGAGCAGTACTTC	CASSLPPASGQYEQYF
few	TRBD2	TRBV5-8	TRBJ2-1	TGTGCCAGCAGCTTGGGGACGACTAGCGGGAGGGCCTCCTACAATGAGCAGTTCTTC	CASSLGTTSGRASYNEQFF
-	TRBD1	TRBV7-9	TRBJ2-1	TGTGCCAGCAGCCTGGGACAGGGGGCGGATGAGCAGTTCTTC	CASSLGQGADEQFF
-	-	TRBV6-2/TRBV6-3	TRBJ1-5	TGTGCCAGCAGCCGCCGCAGGGGCCAAGGCAATCAGCCCCAGCATTTT	CASSRRRGQGNQPQHF
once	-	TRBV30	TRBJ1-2	TGTGCCTGGAGTATGGGGGCGCATGGCTACACCTTC	CAWSMGAHGYTF
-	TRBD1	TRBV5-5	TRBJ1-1	TGTGCCAGCTCCCCGGTCCCGGGACAGGGGACAAACACTGAAGCTTTCTTT	CASSPVPGQGTNTEAFF
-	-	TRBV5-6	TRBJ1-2	TGTGCCAGCATCCAAACGGGGAACTATGGCTACACCTTC	CASIQTGNYGYTF
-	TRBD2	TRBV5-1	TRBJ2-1	TGCGCCAGCAGCTTGGGACTAGCGCCTGGGGAGCAGTTCTTC	CASSLGLAPGEQFF
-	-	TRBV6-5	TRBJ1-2	TGTGCCAGCAGCCACTCGCCCGGGGGAGATGGCTACACCTTC	CASSHSPGGDGYTF
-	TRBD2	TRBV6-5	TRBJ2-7	TGTGCCAGCAGGCGACTAGCGGGATCCCACGAGCAGTACTTC	CASRRLAGSHEQYF
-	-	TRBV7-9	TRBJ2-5	TGTGCCAGCAGCTTCGGGACTCGTAAAGAGACCCAGTACTTC	CASSFGTRKETQYF
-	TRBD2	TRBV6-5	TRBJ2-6	TGTGCCAGCAGTAGCGGGAGGGCAGGGGCCAACGTCCTGACTTTC	CASSSGRAGANVLTF
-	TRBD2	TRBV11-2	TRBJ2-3	TGTGCCATCTCGGTGGAGCTAGCGGTCCCGGATACGCAGTATTTT	CAISVELAVPDTQYF
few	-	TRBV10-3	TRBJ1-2	TGTGCCATCAGTGAGGGTCTCGGGGGGAAAAATGATGGCTACACCTTC	CAISEGLGGKNDGYTF
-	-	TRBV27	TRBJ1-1	TGTGCCAGCAGTCTCCCGACACTTGCTGAAGCTTTCTTT	CASSLPTLAEAFF
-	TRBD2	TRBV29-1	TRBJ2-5	TGCAGCGTTGAGCTGAGCGGGAGAGTGGTAGAGACCCAGTACTTC	CSVELSGRVVETQYF
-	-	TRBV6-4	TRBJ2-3	TGTGCCAGCGCCGGACCGTCGGGGACGCAGTATTTT	CASAGPSGTQYF
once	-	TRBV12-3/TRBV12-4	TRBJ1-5	TGTGCCACAGCGGGGGGCGGCAATCAGCCCCAGCATTTT	CATAGGGNQPQHF
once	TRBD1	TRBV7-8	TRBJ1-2	TGTGCCAGCAGCTTACACAGGGGTAGAGATGGCTACACCTTC	CASSLHRGRDGYTF
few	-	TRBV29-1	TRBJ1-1	TGCAGAGCCGCTCTCTCGAACACTGAAGCTTTCTTT	CRAALSNTEAFF
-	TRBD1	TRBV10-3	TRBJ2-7	TGTGCCATCAGTGAGGGACAGGTACGCTACGAGCAGTACTTC	CAISEGQVRYEQYF
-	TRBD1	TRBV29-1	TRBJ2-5	TGCAGCGCGGCGGACAGGGGGGGAGAGACCCAGTACTTC	CSAADRGGETQYF
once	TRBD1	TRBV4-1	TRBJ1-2	TGCGCCAGCAGCCAAACCGGACAGGGAGTCTATGGCTACACCTTC	CASSQTGQGVYGYTF
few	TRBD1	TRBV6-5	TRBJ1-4	TGTGCCAGCAGTTGGACAGGTTCAACTAATGAAAAACTGTTTTTT	CASSWTGSTNEKLFF
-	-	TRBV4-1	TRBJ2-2	TGCGCCAGCGGTCGCGGGACAGTCGGGGAGCTGTTTTTT	CASGRGTVGELFF
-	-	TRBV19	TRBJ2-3	TGTGCCAGTAACTTTGGGGGGAAACGCGCAGATACGCAGTATTTT	CASNFGGKRADTQYF
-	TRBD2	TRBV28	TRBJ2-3	TGTGCCAGCAGTCCATGGACTAGCGGAAGCACAGATACGCAGTATTTT	CASSPWTSGSTDTQYF
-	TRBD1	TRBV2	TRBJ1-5	TGTGCCAGCAGCAAGGGACAGGGTCAGCCCCAGCATTTT	CASSKGQGQPQHF